The present entry profiles one T cell receptor (beta chain) with its context. The protocol was immunoSEQ multiplex PCR, while the TCRdb copy is restricted to in-frame clones and leaves out a portion. The sample comprises just under 65,000 clones, 81% of which are singletons, and 1.6% rests with the top ten. CDR3 length: 16 amino acids. These data belong to a study of PD-L1 blockade in urothelial cancer. On the study more broadly: Patients arrived having already received 0 to 3 prior chemotherapy regimens.

Time point indicated: pretreatment peripheral blood. This TCR was sampled from a man between 70 and 80 years old with urothelial cancer. V usage is TRBV12-2 and J usage is TRBJ2-2; the DNA was not compared with TRBD2, the D call given in the table. TRBV12-2 is assigned pseudogene status. The sequencing here drew on PBMCs, taken around atezolizumab (anti-PD-L1) treatment. The CDR3 DNA is TGTGCAAGTCGCTTTTTTCGGGAGGGGAACACCGGGGAGCTGTTTTTT. Protein sequence: CASRFFREGNTGELFF.